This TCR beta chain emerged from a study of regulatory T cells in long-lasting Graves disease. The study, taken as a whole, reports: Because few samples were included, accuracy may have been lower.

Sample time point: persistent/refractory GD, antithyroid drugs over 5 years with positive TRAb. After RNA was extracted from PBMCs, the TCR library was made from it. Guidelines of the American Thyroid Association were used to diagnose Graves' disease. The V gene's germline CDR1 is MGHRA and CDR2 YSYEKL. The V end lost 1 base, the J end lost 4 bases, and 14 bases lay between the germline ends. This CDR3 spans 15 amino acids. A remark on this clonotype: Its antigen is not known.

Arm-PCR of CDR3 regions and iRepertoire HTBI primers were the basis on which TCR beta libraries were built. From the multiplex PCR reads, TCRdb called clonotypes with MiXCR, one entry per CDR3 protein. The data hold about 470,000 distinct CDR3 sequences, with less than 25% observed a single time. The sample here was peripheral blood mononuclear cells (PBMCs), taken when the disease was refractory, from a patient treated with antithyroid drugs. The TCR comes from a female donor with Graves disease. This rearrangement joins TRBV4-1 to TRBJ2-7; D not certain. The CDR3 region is CASSQVSSSVYEQYF. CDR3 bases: TGCGCCAGCAGCCAAGTTTCGTCTTCGGTATACGAGCAGTACTTC.